What follows is one T cell receptor beta chain and its context. Antigen specificity is unknown. The data were taken from a study of CD8 T cells in Susac syndrome. Findings and limits, study-wide: As the study acknowledged, the number of individuals who were part of its TCR sequencing and HLA analysis was relatively small.

Sequencing of TCR beta was undertaken in CD8+ and CD4+ T cells derived from blood. The CDR3 covers 14 residues. Germline values: CDR1 SGHDN, CDR2 FVKESK. V gave up 8 bases and J gave up 5 bases; unmatched junction bases: 12. A quantity of about 0.45 to 1 ug RNA underwent reverse transcription using random hexamers. TCRdb reprocessed the immunoSEQ multiplex PCR reads via MiXCR and lists one record per CDR3 protein. The table lists 400,000 to 550,000 distinct CDR3 sequences, 75% to 90% of them singletons. The sequencing input was CD8+ T cells from PBMCs. The chain joins TRBV14 to TRBJ2-7; 7 nucleotides match TRBD2. This receptor was taken from a human donor with multiple sclerosis. CDR3: CASRGGGLRDEQYF. The DNA of the CDR3 is TGTGCCAGCCGAGGTGGGGGACTACGGGACGAGCAGTACTTC. Drawing the rest from reference TRBV14 and TRBJ2-7, the complete variable domain is EAGVTQFPSHSVIEKGQTVTLRCDPISGHDNLYWYRRVMGKEIKFLLHFVKESKQDESGMPNNRFLAERTGGTYSTLKVQPAELEDSGVYFCASRGGGLRDEQYFGPGTRLTVT.